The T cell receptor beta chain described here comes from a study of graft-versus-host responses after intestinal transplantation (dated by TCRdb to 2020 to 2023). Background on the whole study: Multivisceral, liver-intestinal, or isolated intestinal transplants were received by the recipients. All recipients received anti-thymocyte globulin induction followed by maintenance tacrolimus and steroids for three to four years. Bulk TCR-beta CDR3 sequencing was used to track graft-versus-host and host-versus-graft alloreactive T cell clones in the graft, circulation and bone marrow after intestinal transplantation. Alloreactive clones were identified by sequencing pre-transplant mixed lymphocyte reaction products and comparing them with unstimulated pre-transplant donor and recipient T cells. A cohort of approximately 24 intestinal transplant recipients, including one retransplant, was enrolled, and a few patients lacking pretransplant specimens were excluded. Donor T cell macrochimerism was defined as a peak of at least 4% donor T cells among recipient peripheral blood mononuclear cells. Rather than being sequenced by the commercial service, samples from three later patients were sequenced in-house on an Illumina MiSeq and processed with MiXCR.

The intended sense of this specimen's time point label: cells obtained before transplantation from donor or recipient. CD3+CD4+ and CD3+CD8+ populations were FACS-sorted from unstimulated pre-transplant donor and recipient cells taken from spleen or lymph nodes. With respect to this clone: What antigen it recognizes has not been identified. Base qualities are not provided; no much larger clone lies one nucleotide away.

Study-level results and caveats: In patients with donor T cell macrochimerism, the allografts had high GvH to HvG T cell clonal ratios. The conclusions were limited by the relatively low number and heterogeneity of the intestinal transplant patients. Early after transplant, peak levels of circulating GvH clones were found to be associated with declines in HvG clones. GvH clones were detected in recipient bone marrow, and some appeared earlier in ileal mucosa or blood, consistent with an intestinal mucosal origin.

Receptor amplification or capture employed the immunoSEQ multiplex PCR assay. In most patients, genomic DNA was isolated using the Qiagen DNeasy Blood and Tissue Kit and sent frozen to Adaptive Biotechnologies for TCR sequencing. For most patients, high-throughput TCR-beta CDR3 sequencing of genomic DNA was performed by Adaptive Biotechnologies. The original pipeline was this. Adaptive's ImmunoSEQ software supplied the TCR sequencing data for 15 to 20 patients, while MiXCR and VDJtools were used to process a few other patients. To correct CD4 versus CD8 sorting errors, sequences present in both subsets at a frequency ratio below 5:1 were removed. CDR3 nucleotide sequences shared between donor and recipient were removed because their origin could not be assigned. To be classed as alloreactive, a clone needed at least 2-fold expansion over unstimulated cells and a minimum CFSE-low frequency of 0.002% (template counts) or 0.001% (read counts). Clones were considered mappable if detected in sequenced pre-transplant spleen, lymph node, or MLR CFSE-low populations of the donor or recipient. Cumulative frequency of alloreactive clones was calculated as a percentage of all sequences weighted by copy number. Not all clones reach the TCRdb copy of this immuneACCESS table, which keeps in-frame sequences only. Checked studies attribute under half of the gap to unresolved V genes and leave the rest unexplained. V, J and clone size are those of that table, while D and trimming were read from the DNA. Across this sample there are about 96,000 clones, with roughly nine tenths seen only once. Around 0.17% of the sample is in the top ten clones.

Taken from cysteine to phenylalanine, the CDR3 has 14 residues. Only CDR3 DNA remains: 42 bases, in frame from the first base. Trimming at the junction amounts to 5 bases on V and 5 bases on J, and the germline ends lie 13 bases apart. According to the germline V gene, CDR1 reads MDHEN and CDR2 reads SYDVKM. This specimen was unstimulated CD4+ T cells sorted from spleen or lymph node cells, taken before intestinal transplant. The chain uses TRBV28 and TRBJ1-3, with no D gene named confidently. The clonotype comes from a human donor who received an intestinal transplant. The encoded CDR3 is CASSPPHMRNTIYF. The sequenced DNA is TGTGCCAGCAGTCCGCCTCACATGAGAAACACCATATATTTT.